This record covers a single TCR beta chain. The germline CDR1 and CDR2 sequences are MNHEY and SVGAGI. Losses at the gene ends were 6 bases for V and 9 bases for J; bases not matched to a gene: 13. CDR3 length: 15 amino acids. Patients at the Seattle site were enrolled during active infection and followed longitudinally. The data were obtained in a study of blood T cell repertoires in COVID-19. Overall study context: The United States, Italy and Spain were the sources of the acute and convalescent COVID-19 samples. PBMCs, B-cell-depleted T cells, or T cells were the source of the cDNA or gDNA that made up the material.

Authors' processing steps: It was from reference gene primer amplification that nucleated cell counts were estimated. Clones were sequenced by immunoSEQ multiplex PCR, and TCRdb holds only the in-frame ones, with some missing. The V and J calls and clone size come from that table; D and trimming were worked out from the DNA. The sample comprises 250,000 to 350,000 clones, more than 65% of which are singletons, and approximately 14% rests with the top ten. Sequences were obtained from peripheral blood. The source of this sequence is a person between 65 and 79 years old with COVID-19, enrolled during active disease. The chain has TRBV6-5 and TRBJ2-7, with 11 bases that match TRBD2. The CDR3 sequence is CASSRGTSGVFGQYF. DNA for the CDR3: TGTGCCAGCAGCCGCGGGACTAGCGGCGTCTTCGGGCAGTACTTC.